The present entry profiles one TCR beta chain with its context. Its antigen remains unknown. The sample comes from a study of T cells in localized non-small cell lung cancer. The study's findings and limits: Paired adjacent lung recovered a median roughly 56 of the top 100 tumor clones. The tumor had only one region sequenced, so heterogeneity remains possible.

Profiled with immunoSEQ multiplex PCR; TCRdb holds only in-frame clones, not every one. The sample contains 45,000 or so clones, roughly 86% of which appear only once. This clonotype was sampled from a man aged 35 to 70 with stage II lung adenocarcinoma. The sequencing used PBMCs, collected before any cancer treatment.

Written as DNA, the CDR3 is TGTGCCAGCTCACCACCGGAGACAGGGATTTCGGATGAGCAGTTCTTC. Residues: CASSPPETGISDEQFF. This chain connects TRBV18 to TRBJ2-1, with TRBD1 matching over 7 bases. V trimming: 0 bases; J trimming: 8 bases; junction bases outside the gene matches: 10. CDR3 length: 16 amino acids. Germline CDR1 KGHSH, CDR2 LQKENI.